These 9 T cell receptor beta chains originate from one sample sequenced in a study of CD8 T cells in Susac syndrome. RNA in amounts of roughly 0.45 to 1 ug was reverse transcribed with random hexamers. Via MiXCR, TCRdb re-called the immunoSEQ multiplex PCR reads, giving one row per CDR3 protein. The sample lists 55,000 to 75,000 distinct CDR3 sequences, just over 90% occurring once. The sequenced material came from CD4+ T cells from PBMCs. The origin of the receptors is a human donor with Susac syndrome.

The rearrangement uses TRBV28 and TRBJ2-7; TRBD1 agrees at 9 bases. The CDR3 length is 17 residues. The J segment lost 3 bases and the V segment lost 4 bases, leaving 13 bases of the junction unmatched. The V gene's germline CDR1 is MDHEN and CDR2 SYDVKM. The CDR3: CASSSSNYRGRLYEQYF. CDR3 bases: TGTGCCAGCAGTTCCTCAAATTACAGGGGGCGCCTCTACGAGCAGTACTTC. Full variable domain (remainder filled in from reference TRBV28 and TRBJ2-7): DVKVTQSSRYLVKRTGEKVFLECVQDMDHENMFWYRQDPGLGLRLIYFSYDVKMKEKGDIPEGYSVSREKKERFSLILESASTNQTSMYLCASSSSNYRGRLYEQYFGPGTRLTVT.

The chain is built from TRBV6-2 or TRBV6-3 and TRBJ1-2; D may be TRBD1 (5 bases). V was cut by 5 bases and J by 8 bases, with 18 bases left in between. The germline gives CDR1 MNHEY, CDR2 SVGEGT. This CDR3 spans 14 amino acids. In DNA, the CDR3 is TGTGCCAGCAGTAAAACCGGGACCTCGGGAGGCTACACCTTC. Amino acid sequence: CASSKTGTSGGYTF.

V gene TRBV30 combines with J gene TRBJ2-5; D gene unclear. V gave up 2 bases and J gave up 4 bases, with 2 bases separating them. CDR3 length: 10 amino acids. Germline V gives CDR1 GTSNPN, CDR2 SVGIG (reference sequence). CDR3 residues: CAWSSETQYF. The CDR3 DNA reads TGTGCCTGGAGTTCAGAGACCCAGTACTTC. Complete variable domain (other parts from reference TRBV30 and TRBJ2-5): SQTIHQWPATLVQPVGSPLSLECTVEGTSNPNLYWYRQAAGRGLQLLFYSVGIGQISSEVPQNLSASRPQDRQFILSSKKLLLSDSGFYLCAWSSETQYFGPGTRLLVL.

This sequence joins TRBV6-2 or TRBV6-3 and TRBJ2-1, with 11 nucleotides matching TRBD1. The CDR3 covers 16 residues. Per the germline V gene, CDR1 is MNHEY and CDR2 is SVGEGT. The V segment lost 1 base and the J segment 10 bases; nucleotides outside the gene matches: 9. The CDR3 is CASSYWGTGTGGEQFF. DNA for the CDR3: TGTGCCAGCAGTTACTGGGGTACCGGGACAGGGGGGGAGCAGTTCTTC.

This chain connects TRBV2 to TRBJ1-1, with D hard to call. The CDR3 length is 13 residues. Trimming pared 4 bases from V and 2 bases from J, leaving 8 bases between. Germline V gives CDR1 SNHLY, CDR2 FYNNEI. CDR3 protein: CASSVGPNTEAFF. The DNA of the CDR3 is TGTGCCAGCAGTGTAGGGCCTAACACTGAAGCTTTCTTT.

In DNA form, the CDR3 reads TGTGCCAGCAGTTTAAGGTGGGCTAGCGGGGGGGCCCCCTACGAGCAGTACTTC. Translated, it gives CASSLRWASGGAPYEQYF. V usage is TRBV27 and J usage is TRBJ2-7; 12 bases align to TRBD2. CDR3 size: 18 residues. CDR1 and CDR2 from the germline V gene are MNHEY and SMNVEV (reference sequence). V lost 2 bases and J lost 2; bases outside the gene matches: 10.

The chain combines TRBV7-2 with TRBJ2-5; D is perhaps TRBD1 (5 bases). In germline, CDR1 is SGHTA, CDR2 FQGNSA. V was clipped by 0 bases and J by 0 bases, with 14 bases between them. The length of the CDR3 is 17 residues. The CDR3, as DNA: TGTGCCAGCAGCTTAGCGGAGTGGGCAGGGCACCAAGAGACCCAGTACTTC. Amino acid sequence: CASSLAEWAGHQETQYF.

The chain has TRBV5-6 and TRBJ1-5; D is possibly TRBD1 (5 bases). Per germline, CDR1 SGHDT and CDR2 YYEEEE. CDR3 length: 15 residues. The V and J ends lost 1 base and 4 bases respectively, with 12 bases between them. The CDR3 DNA sequence: TGTGCCAGCAGCTTGTGGGACGGGAGAAATCAGCCCCAGCATTTT. Residues: CASSLWDGRNQPQHF.

V is TRBV27 and J is TRBJ2-2; TRBD1 matches at 8 bases. This CDR3 spans 19 amino acids. The trim removed 3 bases at V and 7 bases at J, leaving 19 bases unmatched. Germline-derived CDR1 and CDR2 are MNHEY and SMNVEV (reference sequence). The CDR3 protein is CASSFDYRSGGAGIGELFF. The CDR3 coding sequence is TGTGCCAGCAGTTTCGACTACCGCTCAGGGGGCGCGGGAATCGGGGAGCTGTTTTTT.